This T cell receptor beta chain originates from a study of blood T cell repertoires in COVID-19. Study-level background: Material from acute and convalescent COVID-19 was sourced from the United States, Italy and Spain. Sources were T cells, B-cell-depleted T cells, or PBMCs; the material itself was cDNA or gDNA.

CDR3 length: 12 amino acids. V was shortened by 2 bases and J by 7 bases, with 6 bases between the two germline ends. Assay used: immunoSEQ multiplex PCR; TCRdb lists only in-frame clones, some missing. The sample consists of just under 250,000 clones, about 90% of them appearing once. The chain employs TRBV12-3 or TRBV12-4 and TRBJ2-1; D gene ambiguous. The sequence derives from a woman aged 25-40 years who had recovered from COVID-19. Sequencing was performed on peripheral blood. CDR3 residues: CASSLLRNEQFF. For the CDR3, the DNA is TGTGCCAGCAGTTTATTGCGGAATGAGCAGTTCTTC.